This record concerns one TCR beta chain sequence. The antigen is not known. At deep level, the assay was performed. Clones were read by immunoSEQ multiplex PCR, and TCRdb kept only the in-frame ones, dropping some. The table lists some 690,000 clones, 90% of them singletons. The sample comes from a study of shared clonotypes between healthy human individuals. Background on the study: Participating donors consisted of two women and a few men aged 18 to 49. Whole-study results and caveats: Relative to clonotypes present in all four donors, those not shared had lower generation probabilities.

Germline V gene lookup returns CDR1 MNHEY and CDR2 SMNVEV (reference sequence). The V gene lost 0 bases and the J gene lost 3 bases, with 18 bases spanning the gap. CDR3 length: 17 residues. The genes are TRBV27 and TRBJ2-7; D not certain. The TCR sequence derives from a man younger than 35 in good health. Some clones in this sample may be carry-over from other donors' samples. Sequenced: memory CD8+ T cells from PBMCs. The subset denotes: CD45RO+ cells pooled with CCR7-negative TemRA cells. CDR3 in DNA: TGTGCCAGCAGTTTATCGAGACTGAGTCGGACGGGCTACGAGCAGTACTTC. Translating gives CASSLSRLSRTGYEQYF.